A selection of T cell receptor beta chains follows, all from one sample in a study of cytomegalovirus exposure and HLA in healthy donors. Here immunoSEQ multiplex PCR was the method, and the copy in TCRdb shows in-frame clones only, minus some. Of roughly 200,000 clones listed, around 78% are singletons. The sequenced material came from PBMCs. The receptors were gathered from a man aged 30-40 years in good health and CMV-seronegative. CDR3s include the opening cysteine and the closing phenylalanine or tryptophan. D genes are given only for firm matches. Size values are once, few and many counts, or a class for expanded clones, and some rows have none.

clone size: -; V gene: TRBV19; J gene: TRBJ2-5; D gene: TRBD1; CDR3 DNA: TGTGCCAGTAGTACCGGGACAGGGGTTTTGGAGACCCAGTACTTC; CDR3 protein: CASSTGTGVLETQYF
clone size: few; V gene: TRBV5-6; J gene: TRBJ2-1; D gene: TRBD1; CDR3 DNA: TGTGCCAGCAGCTTGCAGGGGGATTCCTACAATGAGCAGTTCTTC; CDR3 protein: CASSLQGDSYNEQFF
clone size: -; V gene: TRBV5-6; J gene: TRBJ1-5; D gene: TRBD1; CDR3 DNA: TGTGCCAGCAGCTGGGACAGGGGGCTTGGCAATCAGCCCCAGCATTTT; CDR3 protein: CASSWDRGLGNQPQHF
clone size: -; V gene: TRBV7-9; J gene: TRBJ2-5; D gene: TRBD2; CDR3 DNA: TGTGCCAGCAGCTCCTCCCTAGCGGGAGGGAGGGAGACCCAGTACTTC; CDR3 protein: CASSSSLAGGRETQYF
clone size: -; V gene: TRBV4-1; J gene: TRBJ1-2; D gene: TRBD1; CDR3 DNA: TGCGCCAGCAGCCAGCCAACCCAGGGGGCCAAGGGCTACACCTTC; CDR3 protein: CASSQPTQGAKGYTF
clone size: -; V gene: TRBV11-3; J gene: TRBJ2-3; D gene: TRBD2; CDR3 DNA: TGTGCCAGCAGCTCCGAGAGCGGGAGCAGCACAGATACGCAGTATTTT; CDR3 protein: CASSSESGSSTDTQYF
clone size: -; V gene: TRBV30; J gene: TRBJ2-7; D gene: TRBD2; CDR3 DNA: TGTGCCTGGAGACGGGAGGCCTACGAGCAGTACTTC; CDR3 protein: CAWRREAYEQYF
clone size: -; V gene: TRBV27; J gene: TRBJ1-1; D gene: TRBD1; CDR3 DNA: TGTGCCAGCAGTCCCCCGACAGGGATGAACACTGAAGCTTTCTTT; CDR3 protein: CASSPPTGMNTEAFF
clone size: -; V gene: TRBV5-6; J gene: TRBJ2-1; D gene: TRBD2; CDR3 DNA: TGTGCCAGCAGCACGTGGGCTAGCGGGATCAATGAGCAGTTCTTC; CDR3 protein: CASSTWASGINEQFF
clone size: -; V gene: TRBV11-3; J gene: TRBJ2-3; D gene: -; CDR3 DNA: TGTGCCAGCAGCGCTCTGGGGAGCGTGGATACGCAGTATTTT; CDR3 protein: CASSALGSVDTQYF
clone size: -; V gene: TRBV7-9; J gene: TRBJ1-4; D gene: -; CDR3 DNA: TGTGCCAGCAGCTTAAGGGCAGGGGATAATGAAAAACTGTTTTTT; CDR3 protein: CASSLRAGDNEKLFF
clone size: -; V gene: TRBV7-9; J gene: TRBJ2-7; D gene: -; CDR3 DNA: TGTGCCAGCAGCCAAGGGGACTCCTACGAGCAGTACTTC; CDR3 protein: CASSQGDSYEQYF
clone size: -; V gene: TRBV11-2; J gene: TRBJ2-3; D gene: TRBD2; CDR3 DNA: TGTGCCAGCAGCTTACGTCTAGCGGGGGCCGTTTGGGGCACAGATACGCAGTATTTT; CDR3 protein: CASSLRLAGAVWGTDTQYF
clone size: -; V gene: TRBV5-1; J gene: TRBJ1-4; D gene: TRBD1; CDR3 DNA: TGCGCCAGCAGCTCAGGGGGCGATGGTATAGCTGAAAAACTGTTTTTT; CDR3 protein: CASSSGGDGIAEKLFF
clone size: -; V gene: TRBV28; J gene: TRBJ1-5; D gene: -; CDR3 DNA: TGTGCCAGCAGTTTGGCAGGCAATCAGCCCCAGCATTTT; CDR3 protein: CASSLAGNQPQHF
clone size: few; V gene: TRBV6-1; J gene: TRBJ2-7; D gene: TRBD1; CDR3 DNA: TGTGCCAGCAGTGGTGACAGGGGGCGGTCCTACGAGCAGTACTTC; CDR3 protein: CASSGDRGRSYEQYF
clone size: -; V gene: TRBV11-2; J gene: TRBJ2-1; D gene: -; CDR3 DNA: TGTGCCAGCAGCTTAGATCAAACTCACTCCTACAATGAGCAGTTCTTC; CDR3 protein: CASSLDQTHSYNEQFF
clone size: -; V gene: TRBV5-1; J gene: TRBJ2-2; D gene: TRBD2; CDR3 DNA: TGCGCCCCTTGGGGGGGAGGGCCTCCTTACACCGGGGAGCTGTTTTTT; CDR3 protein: CAPWGGGPPYTGELFF
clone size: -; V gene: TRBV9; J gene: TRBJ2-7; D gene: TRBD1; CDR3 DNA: TGTGCCAGCAGCCCAAGCCCTGGGACAGGGGGAATCTACGAGCAGTACTTC; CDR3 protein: CASSPSPGTGGIYEQYF
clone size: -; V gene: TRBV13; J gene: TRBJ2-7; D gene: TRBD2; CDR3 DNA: TGTGCCAGCAGCCTCGCCGGGGGGGCCTACGAGCAGTACTTC; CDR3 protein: CASSLAGGAYEQYF
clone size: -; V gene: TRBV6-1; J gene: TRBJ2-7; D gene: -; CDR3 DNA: TGTGCCAGCAGGGGGGCCGCCTACGAGCAGTACTTC; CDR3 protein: CASRGAAYEQYF
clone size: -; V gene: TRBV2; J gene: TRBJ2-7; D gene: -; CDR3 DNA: TGTGCCAGCAACCAGGGAACTGCCGCCGCCTACGAGCAGTACTTC; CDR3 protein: CASNQGTAAAYEQYF
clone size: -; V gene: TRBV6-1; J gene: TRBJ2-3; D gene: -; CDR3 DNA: TGTGCCAGCAGTGCGACAGGAGATACGCAGTATTTT; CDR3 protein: CASSATGDTQYF
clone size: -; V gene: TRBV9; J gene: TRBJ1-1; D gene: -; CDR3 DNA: TGTGCCAGCAGCGTAGATGGACGAAGGGGCACTGAAGCTTTCTTT; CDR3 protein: CASSVDGRRGTEAFF
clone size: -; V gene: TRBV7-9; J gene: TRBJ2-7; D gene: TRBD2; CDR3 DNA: TGTGCCAGCAGCTTTAGCGGGAGTGGATACGAGCAGTACTTC; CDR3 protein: CASSFSGSGYEQYF
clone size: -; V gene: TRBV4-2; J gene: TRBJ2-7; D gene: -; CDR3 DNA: TGTGCCAGCAGCCAAGGACTAGCCTACGAGCAGTACTTC; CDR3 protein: CASSQGLAYEQYF
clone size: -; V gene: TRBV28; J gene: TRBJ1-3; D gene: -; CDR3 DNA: TGTGTTTCACAGGGAGTTCCGGGAAACACCATATATTTT; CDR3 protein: CVSQGVPGNTIYF
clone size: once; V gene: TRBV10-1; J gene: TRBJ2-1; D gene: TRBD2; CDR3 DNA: TGCGCCAGCAGTGAGAGGGCTAGCGGTTACAATGAGCAGTTCTTC; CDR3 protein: CASSERASGYNEQFF
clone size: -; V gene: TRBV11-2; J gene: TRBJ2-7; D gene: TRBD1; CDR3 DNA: TGTGCCAGCAGCTTATCTGGCCCGAAACAGGGGGGCGAGCAGTACTTC; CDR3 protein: CASSLSGPKQGGEQYF
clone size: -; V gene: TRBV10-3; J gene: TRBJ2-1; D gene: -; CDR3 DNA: TGTGCCATCAGTGATATCGTGCGAGCGGCGGGACCCTACAATGAGCAGTTCTTC; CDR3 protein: CAISDIVRAAGPYNEQFF
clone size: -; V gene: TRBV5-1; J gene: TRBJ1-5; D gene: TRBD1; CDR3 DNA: TGCGCCAGCAGCCTGGGGACAGGGAGGGAGCCCCAGCATTTT; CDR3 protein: CASSLGTGREPQHF
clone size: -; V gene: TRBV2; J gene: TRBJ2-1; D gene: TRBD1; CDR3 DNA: TGTGCCAGCAGCTCCGGGACAGGGCTCCTCAATGAGCAGTTCTTC; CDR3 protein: CASSSGTGLLNEQFF
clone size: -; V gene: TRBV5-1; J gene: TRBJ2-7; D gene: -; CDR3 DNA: TGCGCCAGCAAGCTCACAGGAGATAACTACGAGCAGTACTTC; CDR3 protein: CASKLTGDNYEQYF
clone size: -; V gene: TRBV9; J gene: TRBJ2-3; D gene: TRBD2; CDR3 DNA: TGTGCCAGCAGCGGCTTTGCGGGAGCGGCAGATACGCAGTATTTT; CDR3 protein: CASSGFAGAADTQYF
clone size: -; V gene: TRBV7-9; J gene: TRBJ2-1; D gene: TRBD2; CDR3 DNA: TGTGCCAGCAGCCCAGCCGGGACTACCCCTTACAATGAGCAGTTCTTC; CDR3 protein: CASSPAGTTPYNEQFF
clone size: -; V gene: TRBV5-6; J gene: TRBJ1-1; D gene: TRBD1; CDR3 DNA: TGTGCCAGCAGCTCATACTACACAGGGGGCATTTTGGAAGCTTTCTTT; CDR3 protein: CASSSYYTGGILEAFF
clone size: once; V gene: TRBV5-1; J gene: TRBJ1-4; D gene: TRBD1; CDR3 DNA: TGCGCCAGCAGCGCTGGCTTGGGACAGGGAAACGAAAAACTGTTTTTT; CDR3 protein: CASSAGLGQGNEKLFF
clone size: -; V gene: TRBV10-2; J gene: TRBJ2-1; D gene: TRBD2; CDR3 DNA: TGCGCCAGCAGTGAGTCCACTGGGTTTGCCGGGACTAGCGCCAATGAGCAGTTCTTC; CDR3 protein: CASSESTGFAGTSANEQFF
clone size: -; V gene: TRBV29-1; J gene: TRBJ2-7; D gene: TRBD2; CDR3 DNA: TGCAGCGCCGGGGGACTAGCGGGGAACTTTGAGCAGTACTTC; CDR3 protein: CSAGGLAGNFEQYF
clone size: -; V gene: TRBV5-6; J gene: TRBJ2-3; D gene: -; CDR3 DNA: TGTGCCAGCAGCCCCGGTTTGGGGGCAATAAGCACAGATACGCAGTATTTT; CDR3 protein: CASSPGLGAISTDTQYF
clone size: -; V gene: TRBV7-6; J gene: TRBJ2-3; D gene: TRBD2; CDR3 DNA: TGTGCCAGCAGTCATCCCGGGACTAGCGGGAGCACAGATACGCAGTATTTT; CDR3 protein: CASSHPGTSGSTDTQYF
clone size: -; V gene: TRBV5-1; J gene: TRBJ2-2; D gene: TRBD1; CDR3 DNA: TGCGCCAGCATGACGTTTCCGGGACAGGGGAGCACCGGGGAGCTGTTTTTT; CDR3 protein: CASMTFPGQGSTGELFF
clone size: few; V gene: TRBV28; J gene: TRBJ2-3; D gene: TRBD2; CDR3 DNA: TGTGCCAGCAGTTTATATACGGGAGGACGAACAGATACGCAGTATTTT; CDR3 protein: CASSLYTGGRTDTQYF
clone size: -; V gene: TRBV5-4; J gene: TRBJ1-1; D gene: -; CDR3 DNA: TGTGCCAGCAGCTTGGGGGCGCGGGACACTGAAGCTTTCTTT; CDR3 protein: CASSLGARDTEAFF
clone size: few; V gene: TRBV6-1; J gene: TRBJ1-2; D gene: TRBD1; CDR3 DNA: TGTGCCAGCTACGCGAGGACAGGTTCTAACTATGGCTACACCTTC; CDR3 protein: CASYARTGSNYGYTF
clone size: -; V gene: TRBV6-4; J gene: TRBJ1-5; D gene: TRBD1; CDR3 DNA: TGTGCCAGCAGTCCTGGGACAGCTAATCAGCCCCAGCATTTT; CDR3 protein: CASSPGTANQPQHF
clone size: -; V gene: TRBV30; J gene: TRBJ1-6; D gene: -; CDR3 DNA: TGTGCCTGGAGCGCGACAGATGGGGCCTCACCCCTCCACTTT; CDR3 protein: CAWSATDGASPLHF
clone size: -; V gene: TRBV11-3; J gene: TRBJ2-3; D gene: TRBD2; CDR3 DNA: TGTGCCAGCAGCCAAGGACTAGCGGGACACACAGATACGCAGTATTTT; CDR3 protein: CASSQGLAGHTDTQYF
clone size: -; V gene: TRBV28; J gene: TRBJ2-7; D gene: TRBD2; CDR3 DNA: TGTGCCAGCCGAACTAGCGGGAGTCCTCGCGAGCAGTACTTC; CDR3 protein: CASRTSGSPREQYF
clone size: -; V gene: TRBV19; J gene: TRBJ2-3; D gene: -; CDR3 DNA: TGTGCCAGTAGTCTGGGGGCGCGGACAGATACGCAGTATTTT; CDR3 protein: CASSLGARTDTQYF
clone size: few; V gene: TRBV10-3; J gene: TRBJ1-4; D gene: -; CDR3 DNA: TGTGCCATCAGTGTAGCGAGGGGGTCGGGGGAAAAACTGTTTTTT; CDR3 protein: CAISVARGSGEKLFF
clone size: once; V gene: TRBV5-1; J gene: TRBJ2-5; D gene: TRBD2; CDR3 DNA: TGCGCCAGCAGCTCGAGACAGACCACTAGCGGGATGGGAGAGACCCAGTACTTC; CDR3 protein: CASSSRQTTSGMGETQYF